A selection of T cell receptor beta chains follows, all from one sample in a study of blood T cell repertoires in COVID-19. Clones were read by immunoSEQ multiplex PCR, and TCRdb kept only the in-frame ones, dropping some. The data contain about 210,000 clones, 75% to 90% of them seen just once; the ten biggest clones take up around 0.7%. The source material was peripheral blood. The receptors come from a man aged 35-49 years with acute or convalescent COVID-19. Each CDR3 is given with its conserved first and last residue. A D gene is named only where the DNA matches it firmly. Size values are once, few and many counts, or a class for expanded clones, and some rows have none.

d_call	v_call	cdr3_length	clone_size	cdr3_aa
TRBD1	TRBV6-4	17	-	CASSEVEGGRYQETQYF
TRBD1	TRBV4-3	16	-	CASSQSTGLVGYGYTF
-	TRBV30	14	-	CAWSEGLSKNIQYF
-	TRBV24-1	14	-	CATAVEASTDTQYF
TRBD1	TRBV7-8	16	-	CASSLVVGQGFHEQYF
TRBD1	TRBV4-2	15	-	CASSPGQGNNYGYTF
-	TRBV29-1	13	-	CSVESAENTEAFF
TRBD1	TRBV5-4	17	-	CASSFVGGPKGRHEQFF
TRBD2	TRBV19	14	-	CASSSASGYHEQYF
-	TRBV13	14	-	CASSLGRGNNEQFF
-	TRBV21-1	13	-	CASSKGTGSGYTF
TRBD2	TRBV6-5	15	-	CASGSGRAGTDTQYF
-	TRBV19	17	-	CASSSGDPGRKQETQYF
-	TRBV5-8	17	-	CASSLPSWGTLQNEQFF
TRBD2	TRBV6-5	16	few	CASSYAAGAGWDTQYF
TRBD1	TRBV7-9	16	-	CASSPLRDSFYNEQFF
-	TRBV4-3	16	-	CASSQQMTGNTGELFF
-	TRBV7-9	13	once	CASRVEPNNEQFF
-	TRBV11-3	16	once	CASSLEGRGAKNIQYF
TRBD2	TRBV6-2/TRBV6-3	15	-	CASSKLAGITDTQYF
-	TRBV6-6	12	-	CASSYDSYGYTF
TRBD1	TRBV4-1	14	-	CASSYPGQGYEQYF
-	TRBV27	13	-	CASSKAGDYGYTF
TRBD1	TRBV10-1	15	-	CASSWGTESSYEQYF
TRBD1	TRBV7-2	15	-	CASSLAGQWGAEAFF
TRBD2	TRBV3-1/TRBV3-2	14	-	CASSQEGTSGGMFF
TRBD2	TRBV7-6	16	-	CASSPTASGGIFLLFF
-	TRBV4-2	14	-	CASSQDLEGTEAFF
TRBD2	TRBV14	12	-	CASSQVGRAQYF
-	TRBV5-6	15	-	CASSLRGGSGNTIYF
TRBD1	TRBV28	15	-	CASSFPQGSNQPQHF
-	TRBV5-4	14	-	CASSLTSGQNIQYF
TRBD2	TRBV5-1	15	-	CASSLGSGGTYEQYF
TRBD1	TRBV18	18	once	CASSLTGTGLGLYYGYTF
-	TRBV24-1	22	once	CATSDLGRRRRPPRRGTDTQYF
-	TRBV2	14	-	CASRATGSNEKLFF
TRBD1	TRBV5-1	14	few	CASSLTTGDTEAFF
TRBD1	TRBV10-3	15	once	CAINVQGAGNYGYTF
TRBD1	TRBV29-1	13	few	CSVGVTGAGELFF
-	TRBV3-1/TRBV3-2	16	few	CASSLPMGRGYNEQFF
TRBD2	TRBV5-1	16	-	CASSIASGGAQETQYF
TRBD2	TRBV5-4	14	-	CASSSSGFYYEQYF
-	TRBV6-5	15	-	CASTGQGSYNSPLHF
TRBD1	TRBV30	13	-	CAKGQGTNEKLFF
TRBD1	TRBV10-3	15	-	CAISESKAGGETQYF
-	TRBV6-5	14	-	CASRQVSSGNTIYF
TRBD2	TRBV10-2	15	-	CASSAAREFPYEQYF
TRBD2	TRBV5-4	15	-	CASRASSGSGTKLYF
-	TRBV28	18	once	CASSLNLRISAEGETQYF
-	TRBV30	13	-	CAWSVTFQETQYF
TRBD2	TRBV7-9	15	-	CASNGGTSGEYEQFF